This is a list of T cell receptor beta chains from one sample in a study of T cell repertoires in ileal Crohn's disease. The repertoire was sequenced with immunoSEQ multiplex PCR; TCRdb's copy has only in-frame clones and lacks some. The sample lists around 15,000 clones; 76% were seen once. What was sequenced was ileal tissue. The receptor set was obtained from an adult with Crohn's disease. The conserved cysteine and the conserved F or W are not part of the CDR3 here. Fields, in order: V gene, CDR3 protein.

V gene: TRBV6-1
CDR3 protein: ASTRGGPVYGYT

V gene: TRBV7-2
CDR3 protein: ASSLAGRGGGEQY

V gene: TRBV7-2
CDR3 protein: ASSSLTLANEQF

V gene: TRBV5-1
CDR3 protein: ASSLVGETQY

V gene: TRBV27
CDR3 protein: ASSLTSGTAVYEQY

V gene: TRBV6-1
CDR3 protein: ASTRLNGNEQF

V gene: TRBV19
CDR3 protein: ASSIGSGSSGANVLT

V gene: TRBV19
CDR3 protein: ASSIRREQGRSGEAF

V gene: TRBV28
CDR3 protein: ASSSRPLGPEQY

V gene: TRBV7-9
CDR3 protein: ASSSGRGPNEKLF

V gene: TRBV5-1
CDR3 protein: ASSLDGEYGYT

V gene: TRBV7-9
CDR3 protein: ASSSTDRGRYEQY

V gene: TRBV27
CDR3 protein: ASSFEGGQETQY